One sample yielded the 24 T cell receptor beta chains listed below, sequenced in a study of T cell responses to AZD1222 COVID-19 vaccine. Only in-frame clones appear in the TCRdb table, and some are missing; sequencing was by immunoSEQ multiplex PCR. The data show more than 100,000 clones, around 85% seen once. The sample consisted of peripheral blood, taken 28 days after the second dose of the MenACWY control vaccine. The receptors shown here come from an adult who received the MenACWY meningococcal vaccine as a control.

This clone has at least ten counts. The CDR3 DNA follows: TGCGCCAGCAGCCAAGAGGGACTAGCGGGAGGACAGCAGTTCTTC. As protein: CASSQEGLAGGQQFF. The chain uses TRBV4-1 and TRBJ2-1; TRBD2 agrees at 15 bases. V lost 0 bases to trimming and J lost 11 bases; unmatched junction nucleotides: 2. The CDR3 loop spans 15 amino acids. Germline V CDR1 and CDR2: MGHRA, YSYEKL.

This rearrangement joins TRBV27 to TRBJ1-2; 9 bases map to TRBD1. The CDR3 runs 13 residues. In germline, CDR1 is MNHEY, CDR2 SMNVEV (reference sequence). J gave up 8 bases and V 3 bases, and 4 bases lay outside the gene matches. As DNA, the CDR3 is TGTGCCAGCAGTTTGAACAGGGGGCAAGGCTACACCTTC. Translation: CASSLNRGQGYTF.

The chain employs TRBV6-6 and TRBJ2-7; D is perhaps TRBD2 (6 bases). The CDR3 is 16 residues long. Trimming pared 4 bases from V and 0 bases from J, leaving 16 bases between. Germline V gives CDR1 MNHNY, CDR2 SVGAGI (reference sequence). The CDR3 nucleotides read TGTGCCAGCAGTTCAACTCGGGACTGGCTCTCCTACGAGCAGTACTTC. Its protein product is CASSSTRDWLSYEQYF.

The V gene is TRBV3-1 (or the pseudogene TRBV3-2), the J gene TRBJ2-1, with 12 bases that match TRBD2. CDR1 LGHDT and CDR2 YNNKEL come from the germline V gene (reference sequence). The CDR3 sequence is 18 residues long. The J segment lost 0 bases and the V segment lost 5 bases, leaving 8 bases of the junction unmatched. This CDR3 reads CASSALTSGGFSYNEQFF. The CDR3 region has the DNA TGTGCCAGCAGCGCCCTCACTAGCGGGGGGTTCTCCTACAATGAGCAGTTCTTC.

V is TRBV6-4 and J is TRBJ1-2, with a tentative D call TRBD1 (6 bases). The CDR3 is 13 residues long. Trimming left V 4 bases short and J 7 bases short, with 13 bases between. Looked up from germline, CDR1 is MRHNA and CDR2 is SNTAGT. The CDR3 loop is CASSATGLGGYTF. As DNA, the CDR3 is TGTGCCAGCAGTGCCACAGGGCTGGGTGGCTACACCTTC.

As DNA, the CDR3 is TGTGCCAGTAGTATTGGCGTCTTCTACGAGCAGTACTTC. Translation: CASSIGVFYEQYF. This rearrangement joins TRBV19 to TRBJ2-7, with unresolved D. Germline CDR1 is LNHDA and CDR2 is SQIVND (reference sequence). The ends were cut back, 3 bases at V and 3 bases at J, with 9 bases in the middle. The CDR3 sequence is 13 residues long.

The chain is built from TRBV18 and TRBJ2-1; D might be TRBD1 (5 bases). Germline-derived CDR1 and CDR2 are KGHSH and LQKENI. Trimming removed 3 bases from V and 0 bases from J, with 15 bases in between. This CDR3 is built from 17 residues. The CDR3 DNA reads as TGTGCCAGCTCACCCCGTCGGCAGACAGACTCCTACAATGAGCAGTTCTTC. Translating gives CASSPRRQTDSYNEQFF.

The chain has TRBV18 and TRBJ2-3; D ambiguous. The CDR3 has 17 residues. The germline V and J ends were trimmed by 3 bases and 0 bases, with 16 bases remaining between them. Germline CDR1 reads KGHSH; CDR2 reads LQKENI. CDR3 residues: CASSPLAAFSSTDTQYF. The CDR3 region has the DNA TGTGCCAGCTCACCCCTTGCGGCTTTCTCTAGCACAGATACGCAGTATTTT.

This chain uses TRBV6-5 with TRBJ1-2, with TRBD1 identical over 7 bases. This CDR3 has 13 amino acids. The germline V gene encodes CDR1 MNHEY and CDR2 SVGAGI. Losses at the gene ends were 5 bases for V and 3 bases for J; bases not matched to a gene: 3. The CDR3 spells CASSQQGYYGYTF. The CDR3 nucleotides read TGTGCCAGCAGTCAACAGGGGTACTATGGCTACACCTTC.

J is TRBJ2-1 and V is TRBV6-4, with D possibly being TRBD2 (5 bases). This CDR3 has 15 residues. V was clipped by 0 bases and J by 7 bases, with 13 bases between them. Germline assignment: CDR1 MRHNA and CDR2 SNTAGT. The CDR3 region has the DNA TGTGCCAGCAGTGACTCTTTCCTACGGGGTAATGAGCAGTTCTTC. This translates into CASSDSFLRGNEQFF.

This rearrangement joins TRBV6-5 to TRBJ2-3; no firm D call. The CDR3 has 13 amino acids. Germline V lookup: CDR1 MNHEY, CDR2 SVGAGI. The germline V and J ends were trimmed by 0 bases and 5 bases, with 6 bases remaining between them. In DNA form, the CDR3 reads TGTGCCAGCAGTTACTCTTTTAGAGATACGCAGTATTTT. It codes for CASSYSFRDTQYF.

The chain joins TRBV9 to TRBJ2-2; TRBD1 is a possible D gene (6 bases). The CDR3 spans 15 residues. CDR1 is SGDLS and CDR2 is YYNGEE in the germline V gene. The ends were cut back, 1 base at V and 3 bases at J, with 10 bases in the middle. The CDR3 DNA follows: TGTGCCAGCAGCGTACAGGGGTGGGACACCGGGGAGCTGTTTTTT. Translated, it gives CASSVQGWDTGELFF. Combining the CDR3 with reference TRBV9 and TRBJ2-2 gives the whole variable domain DSGVTQTPKHLITATGQRVTLRCSPRSGDLSVYWYQQSLDQGLQFLIQYYNGEERAKGNILERFSAQQFPDLHSELNLSSLELGDSALYFCASSVQGWDTGELFFGEGSRLTVL.

The chain combines TRBV27 with TRBJ2-5; 7 bases are shared with TRBD1. This CDR3 is 15 amino acids long. The trim removed 6 bases at V and 5 bases at J, leaving 12 bases unmatched. Germline loops: CDR1 MNHEY, CDR2 SMNVEV (reference sequence). The DNA for the CDR3 is TGTGCCAGCAGCCTTCGGACAGGAGCTGCGGAGACCCAGTACTTC. It translates to CASSLRTGAAETQYF.

The chain uses TRBV30 and TRBJ2-7; D ambiguous. This CDR3 spans 14 amino acids. Looked up from germline, CDR1 is GTSNPN and CDR2 is SVGIG (reference sequence). Trimming cost V 1 base and J 4 bases, with 14 bases left between them. The CDR3: CAWSEEDWVYEQYF. CDR3 nucleotide sequence: TGTGCCTGGAGTGAAGAAGATTGGGTTTACGAGCAGTACTTC.

V usage is TRBV5-1 and J usage is TRBJ1-3; D uncertain. The CDR3 runs to 13 residues. V gave up 0 bases and J gave up 3 bases, with 4 bases separating them. Germline V lookup: CDR1 SGHRS, CDR2 YFSETQ. This CDR3 is CASSLVRGNTIYF. CDR3 DNA: TGCGCCAGCAGCTTGGTCCGTGGAAACACCATATATTTT.

This clone was recorded once. This rearrangement joins TRBV5-1 to TRBJ2-7; 8 nucleotides line up with TRBD1. The CDR3 loop spans 13 amino acids. The germline gives CDR1 SGHRS, CDR2 YFSETQ. V trimming: 5 bases; J trimming: 2 bases; junction bases outside the gene matches: 3. The CDR3 DNA sequence: TGCGCCAGCAGTGAGACAGGGGCCTACGAGCAGTACGTC. Its protein is CASSETGAYEQYV.

This clone was observed a handful of times. The V call is TRBV9, the J call TRBJ1-2; TRBD1 agrees at 8 bases. The CDR3 contains 14 residues. Germline V gives CDR1 SGDLS, CDR2 YYNGEE. V shed 3 bases and J 3 bases; nucleotides not matched to a gene: 4. DNA of the CDR3: TGTGCCAGCAGCGGGCAGGACAGGGACTATGGCTACACCTTC. Its protein product is CASSGQDRDYGYTF.

The CDR3 region has the DNA TGTGCCAGCAGCTTGAGGGGTAGCAATCAGCCCCAGCATTTT. It yields the protein CASSLRGSNQPQHF. This chain links TRBV7-9 with TRBJ1-5; TRBD1 is a possible D gene (5 bases). The CDR3 spans 14 residues. Germline CDR1 reads SEHNR; CDR2 reads FQNEAQ (reference sequence). Trimming took off 3 bases at V and 0 bases at J, with 6 bases between the two ends.

The chain carries TRBV7-8 and TRBJ1-5; 7 bases align to TRBD1. CDR3 length: 15 residues. The germline V gene encodes CDR1 SGHVS and CDR2 FQNEAQ. Germline trimming cut 5 bases from V and 4 bases from J; bases unmatched to any gene: 8. The CDR3 protein is CASSPRLQGNQPQHF. The DNA of the CDR3 is TGTGCCAGCAGCCCCCGGCTACAGGGGAATCAGCCCCAGCATTTT.

This clone showed up just once. This chain links TRBV19 with TRBJ1-5; D is possibly TRBD1 (6 bases). V was trimmed by 9 bases and J by 6 bases, leaving 12 bases between them. The CDR3 runs 12 residues. From germline, CDR1 is LNHDA and CDR2 SQIVND (reference sequence). The CDR3 nucleotides are TGTGCCAGCCAAGGACAGTTTCAGCCCCAGCATTTT. It encodes CASQGQFQPQHF.

This chain uses TRBV28 with TRBJ1-4, with no clear D. Trimming removed 4 bases from V and 3 bases from J, with 6 bases in between. Germline V gene data show CDR1 as MDHEN and CDR2 as SYDVKM. The CDR3 consists of 13 residues. CDR3 sequence reads: CASSSSANEKLFF. The CDR3 region has the DNA TGTGCCAGCAGTTCTAGCGCTAATGAAAAACTGTTTTTT. The whole variable domain, filled in from reference TRBV28 and TRBJ1-4, reads DVKVTQSSRYLVKRTGEKVFLECVQDMDHENMFWYRQDPGLGLRLIYFSYDVKMKEKGDIPEGYSVSREKKERFSLILESASTNQTSMYLCASSSSANEKLFFGSGTQLSVL.

This clone was seen a single time. The rearrangement links TRBV7-2 to TRBJ2-7; D perhaps matches TRBD2 (5 bases). The V gene lost 8 bases and the J gene lost 1 base, with 9 bases spanning the gap. The CDR3 consists of 12 residues. Germline assignment: CDR1 SGHTA and CDR2 FQGNSA. CDR3 amino acids: CASGEPSYEQYF. CDR3 bases: TGTGCCAGCGGGGAGCCGTCCTACGAGCAGTACTTC. Looking up the rest from reference TRBV7-2 and TRBJ2-7 gives the full variable domain: GAGVSQSPSNKVTEKGKDVELRCDPISGHTALYWYRQSLGQGLEFLIYFQGNSAPDKSGLPSDRFSAERTGGSVSTLTIQRTQQEDSAVYLCASGEPSYEQYFGPGTRLTVT.

This clone occurred a few times. V gene TRBV18 combines with J gene TRBJ2-7, with 9 bases that match TRBD1. From germline, CDR1 is KGHSH and CDR2 LQKENI. The V segment lost 2 bases and the J segment 2 bases; nucleotides outside the gene matches: 13. The CDR3 is 18 amino acids. The CDR3 nucleotides are TGTGCCAGCTCACCAATTGAACAGGGGGCTCCTCAGGCCTACGAGCAGTACTTC. It specifies CASSPIEQGAPQAYEQYF.

The chain uses TRBV6-5 and TRBJ1-2, with 8 nucleotides matching TRBD1. Germline V gives CDR1 MNHEY, CDR2 SVGAGI. Trimming took 6 bases from V and 8 from J; bases not matched to a gene: 5. The CDR3 runs 12 residues. CDR3 sequence (DNA): TGTGCCAGCAGCTCCAGGGGGCGAGGCTACACCTTC. Translated: CASSSRGRGYTF.